This T cell receptor beta chain was captured by sequencing in a study of blood T cell repertoires in COVID-19. Study-wide background: Samples taken during acute and convalescent COVID-19 were collected in the United States, Italy and Spain. Nucleic acid was either cDNA or gDNA, and it came from T cells, B-cell-depleted T cells, or PBMCs.

The V end was cut by 7 bases, the J end by 6 bases, with 19 bases between. The CDR3 is 13 residues long. CDR1 and CDR2 (germline): SQVTM, ANQGSEA. Source study methods: Amplification of reference gene primers provided the estimated nucleated cell counts. Sequencing used immunoSEQ multiplex PCR; TCRdb keeps in-frame clones, though not all of them. That table is the source of V, J and clone size, and D and trimming were worked out from the DNA. The sample includes 130,000 to 150,000 clones, roughly 78% of them seen just once. This clone was seen only a few times. The sequence was collected from a man in his sixties with acute or convalescent COVID-19. The sample consisted of peripheral blood. The chain employs TRBV29-1 and TRBJ2-7; D remains ambiguous. The CDR3 loop is CSAAGGYESEQYF. CDR3 bases: TGCAGCGCAGCCGGCGGATACGAGAGCGAGCAGTACTTC.